This T cell receptor beta chain is drawn from a study of technical replicates of blood from a handful of donors. Data came from immunoSEQ multiplex PCR; TCRdb stores just in-frame clones and leaves some out. The sample records about 73,000 clones, around 93% being singletons. The TCR comes from a human donor in good health. Sequencing used T cells isolated from PBMCs.

The chain's CDR3 is CASSDSAGSTDTQYF. CDR3 coding DNA: TGTGCCAGCAGTGACTCTGCGGGTTCCACAGATACGCAGTATTTT. The V call is TRBV6-4, the J call TRBJ2-3; tentatively, D is TRBD2 (5 bases). The CDR3 runs to 15 residues. The ends were cut back, 0 bases at V and 2 bases at J, with 9 bases in the middle. The germline CDR1 and CDR2 sequences are MRHNA and SNTAGT.